This T cell receptor (beta chain) was recovered during a study of blood T cell repertoires in COVID-19. Study-wide context: The United States, Italy and Spain supplied acute and convalescent COVID-19 samples.

V was clipped by 5 bases and J by 3 bases; unmatched bases: 3. This CDR3 has 15 residues. Germline V gene data show CDR1 as SEHNR and CDR2 as FQNEAQ (reference sequence). TCRdb's copy holds only in-frame clones and misses some; the assay was immunoSEQ multiplex PCR. Of approximately 100,000 clones listed, roughly 85% were seen once; the top ten hold less than 2%. The chain uses TRBV7-9 and TRBJ2-1; 11 bases align to TRBD1. The origin of this receptor is a woman in her 70s with active or convalescent COVID-19. Sequencing input: peripheral blood. The CDR3 here is CASSTGTGGYNEQFF. In DNA form, the CDR3 reads TGTGCCAGCAGCACTGGGACAGGGGGCTACAATGAGCAGTTCTTC.